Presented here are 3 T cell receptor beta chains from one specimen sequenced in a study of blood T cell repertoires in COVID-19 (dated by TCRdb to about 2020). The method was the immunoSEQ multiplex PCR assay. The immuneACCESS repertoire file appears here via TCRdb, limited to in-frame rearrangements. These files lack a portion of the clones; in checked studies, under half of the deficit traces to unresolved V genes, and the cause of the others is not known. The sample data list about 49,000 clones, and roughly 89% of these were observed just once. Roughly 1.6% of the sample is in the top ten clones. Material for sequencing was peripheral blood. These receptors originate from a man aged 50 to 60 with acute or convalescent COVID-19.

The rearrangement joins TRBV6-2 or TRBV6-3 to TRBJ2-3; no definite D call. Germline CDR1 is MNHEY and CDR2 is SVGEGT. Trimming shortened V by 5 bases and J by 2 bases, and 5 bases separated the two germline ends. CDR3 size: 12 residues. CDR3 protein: CASSEYTDTQYF. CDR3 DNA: TGTGCCAGCAGTGAGTACACAGATACGCAGTATTTT.

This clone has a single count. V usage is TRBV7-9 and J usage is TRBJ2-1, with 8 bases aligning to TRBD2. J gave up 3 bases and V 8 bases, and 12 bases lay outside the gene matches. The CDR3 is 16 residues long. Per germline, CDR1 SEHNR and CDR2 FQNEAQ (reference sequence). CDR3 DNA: TGTGCCAGCTCGACGGGAGGGTCGGTGGGCTACAATGAGCAGTTCTTC. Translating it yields CASSTGGSVGYNEQFF.

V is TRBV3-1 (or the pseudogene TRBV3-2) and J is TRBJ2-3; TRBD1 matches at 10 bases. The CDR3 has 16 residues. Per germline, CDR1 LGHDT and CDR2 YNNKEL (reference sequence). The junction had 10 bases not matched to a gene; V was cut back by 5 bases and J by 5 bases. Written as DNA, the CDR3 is TGTGCCAGCAGCTCCACTGACAGGGGGCAAGTAGATACGCAGTATTTT. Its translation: CASSSTDRGQVDTQYF.